The sequence of this TCR beta chain was determined in a study of cytomegalovirus exposure and HLA in healthy donors. Worth noting for this clone: No antigen is known for it.

General study results and limits: In a later analysis, TCR beta V- and J-gene trimming showed a link to a missense DCLRE1C variant.

The CDR3 is 15 residues long. V shed 6 bases, J shed 1 base, and the junction held 4 bases outside the gene matches. Germline CDR1 reads SNHLY; CDR2 reads FYNNEI. Researchers ran the PCR with 60 Vbeta and 13 Jbeta primers. Method: immunoSEQ multiplex PCR; TCRdb's copy keeps in-frame clones and lacks some. This repertoire shows 180,000 or so clones, around 85% found once; its top ten account for approximately 8.5%. The chain has TRBV2 and TRBJ2-7; TRBD1 matches at 12 bases. The sequence was collected from a man in his late teens or twenties in good health and CMV-seropositive. The specimen sequenced was PBMCs. The CDR3 sequence: CASSGTGGQSYEQYF. CDR3 nucleotide sequence: TGTGCCAGCAGCGGGACAGGGGGCCAATCCTACGAGCAGTACTTC. Variable domain in full (rest from reference TRBV2 and TRBJ2-7): EPEVTQTPSHQVTQMGQEVILRCVPISNHLYFYWYRQILGQKVEFLVSFYNNEISEKSEIFDDQFSVERPDGSNFTLKIRSTKLEDSAMYFCASSGTGGQSYEQYFGPGTRLTVT.